This is a list of T cell receptor beta chains from one sample in a study of blood T cell repertoires in COVID-19. Measured with immunoSEQ multiplex PCR; TCRdb has only the in-frame clones, and not every one. The table shows a few hundred thousand clones, with 65% to 90% occurring only once. Sequenced sample: PBMCs or T cells enriched from blood (not recorded which). These receptors were taken from a woman aged 40 to 50 with acute COVID-19. The conserved cysteine and the conserved F or W are not part of the CDR3 here. Part of the rows lack a size; the others show once, few, many or a class for expanded clones.

v_gene: TRBV7-3
j_gene: TRBJ2-3
abundance: once
CDR3aa: ASSTQGASATTDTQY

v_gene: TRBV3-1/TRBV3-2
j_gene: TRBJ2-1
abundance: -
CDR3aa: ASSPRGRAPMYNEQF

v_gene: TRBV4-3
j_gene: TRBJ1-1
abundance: -
CDR3aa: ASSQTTGYTEAF

v_gene: TRBV29-1
j_gene: TRBJ1-5
abundance: -
CDR3aa: SVRIRGDQPQH

v_gene: TRBV5-1
j_gene: TRBJ1-1
abundance: -
CDR3aa: ASSGGLLEGTEAF

v_gene: TRBV7-9
j_gene: TRBJ2-3
abundance: -
CDR3aa: ASSWPGRSWTGDRDTQY

v_gene: TRBV7-2
j_gene: TRBJ1-6
abundance: -
CDR3aa: ASSPQGSNSPLH

v_gene: TRBV19
j_gene: TRBJ1-5
abundance: -
CDR3aa: ASTSTWDRQGNQPQH

v_gene: TRBV28
j_gene: TRBJ1-6
abundance: -
CDR3aa: ASRLDRVNSPLH

v_gene: TRBV30
j_gene: TRBJ1-6
abundance: -
CDR3aa: AWRSQQGLVGPLH

v_gene: TRBV2
j_gene: TRBJ2-7
abundance: many
CDR3aa: ASIRGEQY

v_gene: TRBV13
j_gene: TRBJ1-2
abundance: -
CDR3aa: ASSLGRTGGWNGYT

v_gene: TRBV28
j_gene: TRBJ2-7
abundance: -
CDR3aa: ASSSRVPYEQY

v_gene: TRBV18
j_gene: TRBJ1-2
abundance: -
CDR3aa: ASSPEKNYGYT

v_gene: TRBV24-1
j_gene: TRBJ2-1
abundance: -
CDR3aa: ATRGGGALGNEQF

v_gene: TRBV29-1
j_gene: TRBJ2-7
abundance: -
CDR3aa: SVVRAYEQY

v_gene: TRBV7-9
j_gene: TRBJ2-2
abundance: -
CDR3aa: ASSWLAGELF

v_gene: TRBV5-1
j_gene: TRBJ1-5
abundance: -
CDR3aa: ASSLGPGTGYSNQPQH

v_gene: TRBV6-1
j_gene: TRBJ1-5
abundance: -
CDR3aa: ASSDRGFYQPQH

v_gene: TRBV28
j_gene: TRBJ2-1
abundance: -
CDR3aa: ASKVGRGRLGEQF

v_gene: TRBV3-1/TRBV3-2
j_gene: TRBJ2-1
abundance: -
CDR3aa: ASSQEQGANNEQF

v_gene: TRBV14
j_gene: TRBJ1-3
abundance: -
CDR3aa: ASSLGTGSESRGNTIY

v_gene: TRBV7-6
j_gene: TRBJ1-6
abundance: -
CDR3aa: ASSLNSLINSPLH

v_gene: TRBV10-3
j_gene: TRBJ2-1
abundance: -
CDR3aa: AISDSGSYREQF

v_gene: TRBV7-9
j_gene: TRBJ2-2
abundance: few
CDR3aa: ASSLRDTRLAGGGGELF

v_gene: TRBV2
j_gene: TRBJ1-6
abundance: -
CDR3aa: ASSGLAGKGSPLH

v_gene: TRBV10-3
j_gene: TRBJ1-5
abundance: -
CDR3aa: AIGTGFNSNQPQH

v_gene: TRBV28
j_gene: TRBJ2-3
abundance: -
CDR3aa: ASSLDGRPTDTQY

v_gene: TRBV29-1
j_gene: TRBJ2-2
abundance: -
CDR3aa: SAKGGRGTGELF

v_gene: TRBV18
j_gene: TRBJ1-6
abundance: -
CDR3aa: ASSHGQFGANSPLH

v_gene: TRBV11-3
j_gene: TRBJ2-5
abundance: -
CDR3aa: ASSLVETVRGETQY

v_gene: TRBV6-2/TRBV6-3
j_gene: TRBJ2-5
abundance: -
CDR3aa: ASSKGGGATQETQY

v_gene: TRBV2
j_gene: TRBJ1-5
abundance: -
CDR3aa: ASSTGGVKPQH

v_gene: TRBV7-8
j_gene: TRBJ2-5
abundance: -
CDR3aa: ASSHPGVVGTQY

v_gene: TRBV5-1
j_gene: TRBJ1-3
abundance: -
CDR3aa: ASSQGTASGNTIY

v_gene: TRBV5-8
j_gene: TRBJ1-3
abundance: -
CDR3aa: ASSLDRASGNTIY

v_gene: TRBV6-5
j_gene: TRBJ2-3
abundance: once
CDR3aa: ASSYFGGDTQY

v_gene: TRBV21-1
j_gene: TRBJ2-3
abundance: -
CDR3aa: ASSSHGSRPGLAGETSGDTQY

v_gene: TRBV4-3
j_gene: TRBJ2-7
abundance: -
CDR3aa: ASSRAGTRASEQY

v_gene: TRBV11-2
j_gene: TRBJ1-3
abundance: -
CDR3aa: ASSEWGGGNTIY

v_gene: TRBV7-3
j_gene: TRBJ2-7
abundance: -
CDR3aa: ASSLDGQGHYEQY

v_gene: TRBV9
j_gene: TRBJ2-3
abundance: -
CDR3aa: ASSVQGSGTDTQY

v_gene: TRBV11-2
j_gene: TRBJ2-7
abundance: -
CDR3aa: ASSRRGERYEQY

v_gene: TRBV24-1
j_gene: TRBJ1-2
abundance: -
CDR3aa: ATSDPLIAGDYGYT

v_gene: TRBV11-3
j_gene: TRBJ2-1
abundance: -
CDR3aa: ASSLDRLGQGRGEQF

v_gene: TRBV18
j_gene: TRBJ2-2
abundance: -
CDR3aa: ASSPLSNTGELF

v_gene: TRBV6-5
j_gene: TRBJ1-6
abundance: -
CDR3aa: ASKRQASPLH

v_gene: TRBV19
j_gene: TRBJ2-7
abundance: once
CDR3aa: ASSLDLRSYEQY

v_gene: TRBV30
j_gene: TRBJ2-7
abundance: -
CDR3aa: AWRTSGSVVYEQY

v_gene: TRBV4-2
j_gene: TRBJ2-1
abundance: -
CDR3aa: ASSQPGREGLEEQF

v_gene: TRBV11-2
j_gene: TRBJ2-4
abundance: once
CDR3aa: ASSLPPGAKNIQY

v_gene: TRBV28
j_gene: TRBJ1-2
abundance: -
CDR3aa: ASSLVLGNYGYT

v_gene: TRBV28
j_gene: TRBJ1-2
abundance: once
CDR3aa: ASRLDTDYGYT

v_gene: TRBV28
j_gene: TRBJ2-1
abundance: many
CDR3aa: ASSLNRGIGEQF

v_gene: TRBV28
j_gene: TRBJ1-3
abundance: -
CDR3aa: ASTVEAGNTIY

v_gene: TRBV19
j_gene: TRBJ1-5
abundance: -
CDR3aa: ATGGRGGGNQPQH

v_gene: TRBV7-9
j_gene: TRBJ2-4
abundance: -
CDR3aa: ASSLQGEANIQY

v_gene: TRBV5-1
j_gene: TRBJ2-7
abundance: -
CDR3aa: ASSPAGNSYEQY

v_gene: TRBV19
j_gene: TRBJ2-7
abundance: -
CDR3aa: ASSIQDRPGEQY

v_gene: TRBV2
j_gene: TRBJ2-1
abundance: -
CDR3aa: ASSEGGGRRNNEQF